Described below is a single T cell receptor beta chain sequence and its context. The antigen remains undetermined. These data are taken from a study of Tregs in tolerant kidney transplant recipients. Mixed chimerism was transient after nonmyeloablative marrow transplants from related graft donors. Study conclusions and caveats: Activated donor B cell expansion appeared to reveal the most relevant donor-specific TCRbeta repertoire. Donor-specific Treg expansion exceeded global Treg expansion in tolerant patients, suggesting antigen drive.

The V end lost 5 bases, the J end lost 5 bases, and 15 bases lay between the germline ends. Germline CDR1 SGHAT, CDR2 FQNNGV. The CDR3 has 14 residues. Assay used: immunoSEQ multiplex PCR; TCRdb lists only in-frame clones, some missing. The sample yields roughly 64,000 clones, about 89% seen once. Sample: CD4+ T cells from blood (PBMCs), taken 6 months after the transplant. The clonotype comes from a human patient who received a combined kidney and bone marrow transplant. The graft donor may be the source of some T cells. The chain links TRBV11-2 to TRBJ2-5; a weak D match, TRBD2 (7 bases). In DNA, the CDR3 is TGTGCCAGCAGCAGTTTACAGGGAGGGGAGACCCAGTACTTC. Translating gives CASSSLQGGETQYF.